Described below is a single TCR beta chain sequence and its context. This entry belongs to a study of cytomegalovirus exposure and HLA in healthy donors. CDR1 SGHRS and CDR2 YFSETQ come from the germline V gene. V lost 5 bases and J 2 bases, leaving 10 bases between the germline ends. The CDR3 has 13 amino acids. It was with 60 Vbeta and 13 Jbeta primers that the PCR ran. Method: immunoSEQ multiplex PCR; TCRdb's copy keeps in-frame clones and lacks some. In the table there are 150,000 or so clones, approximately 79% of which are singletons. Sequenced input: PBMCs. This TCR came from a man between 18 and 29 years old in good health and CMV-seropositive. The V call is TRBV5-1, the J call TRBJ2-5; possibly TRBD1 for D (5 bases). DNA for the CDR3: TGCGCCAGCAGAGACAGCGTACAAGAGACCCAGTACTTC. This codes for CASRDSVQETQYF.